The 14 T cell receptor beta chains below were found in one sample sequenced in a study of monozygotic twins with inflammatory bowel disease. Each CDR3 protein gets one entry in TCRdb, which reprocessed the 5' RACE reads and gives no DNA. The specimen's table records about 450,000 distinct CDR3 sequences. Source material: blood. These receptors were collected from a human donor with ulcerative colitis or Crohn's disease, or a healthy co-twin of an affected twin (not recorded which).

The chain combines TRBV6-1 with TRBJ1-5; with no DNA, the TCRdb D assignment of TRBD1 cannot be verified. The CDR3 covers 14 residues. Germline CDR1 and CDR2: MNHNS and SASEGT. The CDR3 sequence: CASRTENSNQPQHF.

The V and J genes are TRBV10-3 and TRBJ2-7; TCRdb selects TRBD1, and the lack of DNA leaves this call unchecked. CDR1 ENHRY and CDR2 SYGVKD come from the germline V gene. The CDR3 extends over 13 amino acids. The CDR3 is CAITRGSGYEQYF.

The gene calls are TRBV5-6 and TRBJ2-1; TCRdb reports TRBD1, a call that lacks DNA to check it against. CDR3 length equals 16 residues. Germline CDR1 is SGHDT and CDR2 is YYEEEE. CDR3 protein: CASSLVQGASYNEQFF. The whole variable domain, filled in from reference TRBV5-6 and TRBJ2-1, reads DAGVTQSPTHLIKTRGQQVTLRCSPKSGHDTVSWYQQALGQGPQFIFQYYEEEERQRGNFPDRFSGHQFPNYSSELNVNALLLGDSALYLCASSLVQGASYNEQFFGPGTRLTVL.

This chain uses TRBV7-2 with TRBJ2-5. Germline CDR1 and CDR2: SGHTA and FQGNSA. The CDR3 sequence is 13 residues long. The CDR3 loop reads CASSLPAGETQYF.

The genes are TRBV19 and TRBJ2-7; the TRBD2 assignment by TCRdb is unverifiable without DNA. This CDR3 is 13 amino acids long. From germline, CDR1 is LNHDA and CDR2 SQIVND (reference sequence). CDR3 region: CASSEGPFYEQYF.

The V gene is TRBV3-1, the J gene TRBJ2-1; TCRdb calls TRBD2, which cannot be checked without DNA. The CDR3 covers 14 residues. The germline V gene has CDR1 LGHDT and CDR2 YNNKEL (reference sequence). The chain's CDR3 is CGSTGLEGSNEQFF.

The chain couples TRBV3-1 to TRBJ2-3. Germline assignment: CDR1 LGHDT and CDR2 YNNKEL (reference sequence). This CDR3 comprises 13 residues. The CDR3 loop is CASSLSYKLPQYF.

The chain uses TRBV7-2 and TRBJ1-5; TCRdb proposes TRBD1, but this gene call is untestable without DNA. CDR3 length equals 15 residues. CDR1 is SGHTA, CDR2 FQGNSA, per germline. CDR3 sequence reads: CASSSETGLGQPQHF.

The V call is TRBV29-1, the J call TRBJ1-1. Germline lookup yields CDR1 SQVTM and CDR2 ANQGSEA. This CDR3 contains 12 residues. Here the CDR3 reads CSLLDGNTEAFF.

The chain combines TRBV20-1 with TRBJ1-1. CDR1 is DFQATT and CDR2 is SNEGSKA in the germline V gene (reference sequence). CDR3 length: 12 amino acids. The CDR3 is CSARKALRGAFF.

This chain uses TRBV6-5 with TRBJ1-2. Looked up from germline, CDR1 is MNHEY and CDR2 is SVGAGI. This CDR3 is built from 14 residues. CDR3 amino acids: CASSYGSSSRGYTF.

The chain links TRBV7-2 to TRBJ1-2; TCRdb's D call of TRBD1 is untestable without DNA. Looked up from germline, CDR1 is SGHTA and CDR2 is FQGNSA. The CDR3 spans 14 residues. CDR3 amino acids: CASSLDSNNYGYTF.

This CDR3 reads CSCSGTGVYEQYF. The V call is TRBV20-1, the J call TRBJ2-7; TCRdb's assignment of TRBD1 cannot be checked, as there is no DNA. The CDR3 contains 13 residues. Germline values: CDR1 DFQATT, CDR2 SNEGSKA (reference sequence).

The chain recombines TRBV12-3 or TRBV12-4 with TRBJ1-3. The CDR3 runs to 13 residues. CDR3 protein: CASSVIRGNTIYF.